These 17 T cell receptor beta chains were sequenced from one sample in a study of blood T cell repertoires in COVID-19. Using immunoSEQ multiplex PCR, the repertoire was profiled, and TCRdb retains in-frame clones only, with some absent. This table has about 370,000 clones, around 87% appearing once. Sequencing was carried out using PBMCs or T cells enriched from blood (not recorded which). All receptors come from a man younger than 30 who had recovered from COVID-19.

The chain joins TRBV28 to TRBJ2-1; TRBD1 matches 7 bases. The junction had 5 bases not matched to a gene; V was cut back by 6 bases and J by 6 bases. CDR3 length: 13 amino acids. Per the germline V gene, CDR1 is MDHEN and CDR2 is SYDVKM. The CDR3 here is CASRQGSRNEQFF. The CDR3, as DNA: TGTGCCAGCAGACAGGGGTCCCGCAATGAGCAGTTCTTC.

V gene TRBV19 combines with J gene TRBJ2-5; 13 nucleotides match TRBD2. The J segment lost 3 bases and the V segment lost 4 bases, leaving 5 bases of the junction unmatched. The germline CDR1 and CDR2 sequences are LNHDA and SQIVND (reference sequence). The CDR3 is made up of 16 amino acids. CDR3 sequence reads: CASSNWTSGGKETQYF. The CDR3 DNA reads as TGTGCCAGTAGTAATTGGACTAGCGGGGGTAAAGAGACCCAGTACTTC.

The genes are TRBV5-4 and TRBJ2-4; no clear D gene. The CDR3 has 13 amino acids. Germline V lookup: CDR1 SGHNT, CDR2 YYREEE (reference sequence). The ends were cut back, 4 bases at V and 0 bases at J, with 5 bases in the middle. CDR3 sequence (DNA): TGTGCCAGCAGCACTATAGCCAAAAACATTCAGTACTTC. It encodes CASSTIAKNIQYF.

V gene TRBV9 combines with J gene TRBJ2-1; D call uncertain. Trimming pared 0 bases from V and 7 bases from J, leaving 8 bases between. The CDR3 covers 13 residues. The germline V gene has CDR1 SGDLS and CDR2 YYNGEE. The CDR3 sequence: CASSVATVNEQFF. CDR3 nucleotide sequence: TGTGCCAGCAGCGTAGCTACCGTGAATGAGCAGTTCTTC.

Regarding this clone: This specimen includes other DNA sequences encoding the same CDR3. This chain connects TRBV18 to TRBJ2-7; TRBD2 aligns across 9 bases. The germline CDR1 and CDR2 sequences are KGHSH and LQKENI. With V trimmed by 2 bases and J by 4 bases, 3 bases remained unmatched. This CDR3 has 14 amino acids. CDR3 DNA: TGTGCCAGCTCACCAGCGGGAGGGTCTTACGAGCAGTACTTC. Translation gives CASSPAGGSYEQYF.

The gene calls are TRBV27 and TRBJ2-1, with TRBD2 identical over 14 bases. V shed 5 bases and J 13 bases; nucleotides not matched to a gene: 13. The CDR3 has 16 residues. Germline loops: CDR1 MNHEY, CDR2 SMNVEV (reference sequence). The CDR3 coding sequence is TGTGCCAGCAGTGACCTAGGGACTAGCGGGAGTTCGGTACAGTTCTTC. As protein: CASSDLGTSGSSVQFF.

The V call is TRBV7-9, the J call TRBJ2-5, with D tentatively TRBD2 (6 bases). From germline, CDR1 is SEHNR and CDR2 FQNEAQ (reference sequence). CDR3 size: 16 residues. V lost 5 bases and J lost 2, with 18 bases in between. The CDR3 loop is CASSPSRGTLQETQYF. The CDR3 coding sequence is TGTGCCAGCAGCCCTTCGCGGGGAACCTTACAAGAGACCCAGTACTTC.

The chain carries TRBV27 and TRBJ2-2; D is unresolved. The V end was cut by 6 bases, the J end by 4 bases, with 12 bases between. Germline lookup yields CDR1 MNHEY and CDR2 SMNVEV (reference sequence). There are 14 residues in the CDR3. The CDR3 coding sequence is TGTGCCAGCAGAGTTAGTGGTGGCACCGGGGAGCTGTTTTTT. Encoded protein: CASRVSGGTGELFF.

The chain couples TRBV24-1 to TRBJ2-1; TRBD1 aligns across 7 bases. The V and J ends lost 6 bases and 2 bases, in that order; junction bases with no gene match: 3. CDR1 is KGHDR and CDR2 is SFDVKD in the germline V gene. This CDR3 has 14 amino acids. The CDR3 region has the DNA TGTGCCACCAGTATGGACAGGACCTACAATGAGCAGTTCTTC. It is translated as CATSMDRTYNEQFF.

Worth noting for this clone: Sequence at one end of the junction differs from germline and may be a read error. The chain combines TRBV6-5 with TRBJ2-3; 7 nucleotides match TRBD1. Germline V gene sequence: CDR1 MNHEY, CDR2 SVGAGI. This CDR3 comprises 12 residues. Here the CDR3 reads CASSSGQRDQDF. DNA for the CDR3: TGTGCCAGCTCATCGGGACAGAGGGACCAGGATTTT.

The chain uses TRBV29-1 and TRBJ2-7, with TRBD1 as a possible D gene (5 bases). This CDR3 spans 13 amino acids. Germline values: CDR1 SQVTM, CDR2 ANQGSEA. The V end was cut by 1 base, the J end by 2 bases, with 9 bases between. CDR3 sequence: CSVEVQDTYEQYF. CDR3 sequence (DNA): TGCAGCGTTGAAGTACAGGATACCTACGAGCAGTACTTC.

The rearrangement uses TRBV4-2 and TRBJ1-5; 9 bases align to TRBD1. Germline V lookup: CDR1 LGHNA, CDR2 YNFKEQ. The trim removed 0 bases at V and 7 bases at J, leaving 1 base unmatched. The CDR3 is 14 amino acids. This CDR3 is CASSQEDRGQPQHF. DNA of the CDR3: TGTGCCAGCAGCCAAGAGGACAGGGGCCAGCCCCAGCATTTT.

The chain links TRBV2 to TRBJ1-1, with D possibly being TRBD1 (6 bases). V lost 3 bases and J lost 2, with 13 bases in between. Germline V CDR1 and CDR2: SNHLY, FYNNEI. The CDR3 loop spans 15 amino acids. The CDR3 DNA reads TGTGCCAGCAGTGATGACGCAGGGGTAAACACTGAAGCTTTCTTT. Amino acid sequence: CASSDDAGVNTEAFF.

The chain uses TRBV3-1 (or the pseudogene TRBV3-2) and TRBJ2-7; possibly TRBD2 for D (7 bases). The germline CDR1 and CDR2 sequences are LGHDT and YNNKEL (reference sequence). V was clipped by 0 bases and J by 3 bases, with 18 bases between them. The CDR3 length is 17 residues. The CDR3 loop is CASSQDWGKGEGYEQYF. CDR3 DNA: TGTGCCAGCAGCCAAGATTGGGGGAAGGGGGAGGGCTACGAGCAGTACTTC.

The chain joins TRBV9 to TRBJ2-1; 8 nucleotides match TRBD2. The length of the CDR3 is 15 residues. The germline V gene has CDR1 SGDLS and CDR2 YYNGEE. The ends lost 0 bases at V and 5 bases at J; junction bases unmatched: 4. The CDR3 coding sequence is TGTGCCAGCAGCGTAGATCTAGCGGGCCACAATGAGCAGTTCTTC. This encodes CASSVDLAGHNEQFF.

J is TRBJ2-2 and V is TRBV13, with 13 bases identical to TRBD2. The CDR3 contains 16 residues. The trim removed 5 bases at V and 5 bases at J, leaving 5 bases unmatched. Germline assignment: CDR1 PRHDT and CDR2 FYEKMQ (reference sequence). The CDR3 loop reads CASSPGLAGSTGELFF. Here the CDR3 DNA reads TGTGCCAGCAGCCCGGGACTAGCGGGATCTACCGGGGAGCTGTTTTTT.

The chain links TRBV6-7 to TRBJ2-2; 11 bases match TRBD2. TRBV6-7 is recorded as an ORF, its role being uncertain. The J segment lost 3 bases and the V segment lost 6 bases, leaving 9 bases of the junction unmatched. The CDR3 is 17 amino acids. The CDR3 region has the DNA TGTGCCAGCAGGGGTCGGACTAGCGGGTATGACACCGGGGAGCTGTTTTTT. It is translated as CASRGRTSGYDTGELFF.